This T cell receptor (beta chain) was sequenced during a study of T-cell reconstitution after alpha-beta-depleted transplantation in children. Preparation of the TCRbeta library involved a method that used unique molecular identifiers. TCRdb used MiXCR to reprocess the PCR reads, holding one entry per CDR3 protein. The sample consists of 800,000 to 1,000,000 distinct CDR3 sequences, roughly 29% of them appearing once. V lost 8 bases and J lost 3; bases outside the gene matches: 8. The CDR3 loop spans 14 amino acids. From germline, CDR1 is SNHLY and CDR2 FYNNEI. The sample in question was PBMCs, mostly from graft donor cells, obtained 360 days after TCRalphabeta/CD19-depleted stem cell transplant. The gene calls are TRBV2 and TRBJ2-3; TRBD1 aligns across 7 bases. The TCR sequence derives from a boy in the first two years of life who had a stem cell transplant for SCID, so the T cells may come from the graft donor. The CDR3 loop reads CASGPGGPTDTQYF. CDR3 bases: TGTGCCAGCGGCCCAGGGGGACCGACAGATACGCAGTATTTT.